A selection of T cell receptor beta chains follows, all from one sample in a study of breast tumors, draining lymph nodes, adjacent tissues. TCRdb analysed the multiplex PCR reads with MiXCR anew, one entry per CDR3 protein. Among about 89,000 distinct CDR3 sequences listed, about 27% were seen once. The specimen was axillary lymph node tissue. These receptor sequences come from a female donor with breast cancer. Some clones in this sample may be carry-over from other donors' samples. Each CDR3 is given with its conserved first and last residue. A D gene is named only where the DNA matches it firmly. Some rows mark clone size as missing; the rest say once, few, many or name a class of expanded clone.

TRBD1,TRBV7-2,many,TRBJ1-3,CASSLFDRGSSGNTIYF,TGTGCCAGCAGCTTATTTGACAGGGGGAGCTCTGGAAACACCATATATTTT
NA,TRBV20-1,NA,TRBJ2-7,CSATGGRIGEQCF,TGCAGCGCTACCGGGGGCCGCATTGGGGAGCAGTGCTTC
NA,TRBV6-5,NA,TRBJ1-3,CASSDIQGRYGYTIYF,TGTGCCAGCAGTGACATTCAGGGGCGATATGGCTACACCATATATTTT
TRBD1,TRBV7-9,NA,TRBJ1-4,CASSRDRGDEELFF,TGTGCCAGCAGCCGGGACAGGGGAGATGAAGAACTGTTTTTC
TRBD2,TRBV19,many,TRBJ2-7,CASSVGLAGVLEQYF,TGTGCCAGTAGTGTGGGACTAGCGGGAGTGCTTGAGCAGTACTTC
NA,TRBV20-1,NA,TRBJ1-1,CSASGQGWFNTEAFF,TGCAGTGCTAGTGGGCAGGGTTGGTTCAACACTGAAGCTTTCTTT
TRBD2,TRBV24-1,many,TRBJ2-1,CATSDFPSTSGRSNEQFF,TGTGCCACCAGTGATTTTCCCTCGACTAGCGGGAGAAGCAATGAGCAGTTCTTC
NA,TRBV4-1,many,TRBJ1-5,CASSRATGNYQPQHF,TGCGCCAGCAGCCGCGCTACAGGGAACTATCAGCCCCAGCATTTT
TRBD2,TRBV5-6,NA,TRBJ2-5,CASSPLAGGVRGTQYF,TGTGCCAGCAGCCCGTTAGCGGGGGGGGTTCGCGGGACCCAGTACTTC
NA,TRBV7-9,many,TRBJ2-7,CASSVQTYEQYF,TGTGCCAGCAGCGTACAGACCTACGAGCAGTACTTC
NA,TRBV10-3,many,TRBJ2-7,CAISESSYEQYF,TGTGCCATCAGTGAGTCAAGCTACGAGCAGTACTTC
NA,TRBV6-2/TRBV6-3,many,TRBJ2-5,CASGPGPTGTQYF,TGTGCCAGCGGTCCGGGGCCGACTGGGACCCAGTACTTC
NA,TRBV5-5,many,TRBJ2-3,CASSFQGTPSTDTQYF,TGTGCCAGCAGCTTCCAGGGGACCCCTAGCACAGATACGCAGTATTTT
TRBD1,TRBV4-1,many,TRBJ1-2,CASSQGWTGVNYGYTF,TGCGCCAGCAGCCAAGGTTGGACAGGGGTAAACTATGGCTACACCTTC
NA,TRBV9,NA,TRBJ2-7,CASSLGEFNCEQYF,TGTGCCAGCAGCTTAGGGGAGTTCAACTGCGAGCAGTACTTC
TRBD1,TRBV12-3/TRBV12-4,NA,TRBJ1-2,CASSFGTLGGEAGYTF,TGTGCCAGCAGCTTTGGGACTTTAGGGGGCGAAGCTGGCTACACCTTC
TRBD1,TRBV20-1,many,TRBJ1-1,CSVPDRMNTEAFF,TGCAGTGTACCGGACAGGATGAACACTGAAGCTTTCTTT
NA,TRBV11-3,many,TRBJ2-5,CASSLRTSRETQYF,TGTGCCAGCAGCTTACGTACTAGTCGGGAGACCCAGTACTTC
NA,TRBV10-3,many,TRBJ1-1,CAINGGSPGSTEAFF,TGTGCCATCAATGGGGGGAGCCCAGGGTCGACTGAAGCTTTCTTT
TRBD1,TRBV19,many,TRBJ1-4,CASSTGQAQKLFF,TGTGCCAGTAGTACTGGACAGGCCCAAAAACTGTTTTTT
TRBD2,TRBV20-1,many,TRBJ2-7,CSARDLRTSGRAGYEQYF,TGCAGTGCTAGAGATCTACGGACTAGCGGGAGGGCCGGGTACGAGCAGTACTTC
TRBD2,TRBV7-8,NA,TRBJ2-5,CASSFLTSGSETQYF,TGTGCCAGCAGCTTCCTAACTAGCGGGAGTGAGACCCAGTACTTC
NA,TRBV20-1,few,TRBJ1-1,CSAIGSRGSTEAFF,TGCAGTGCCATAGGGTCCAGAGGTTCGACTGAAGCTTTCTTT
NA,TRBV30,many,TRBJ1-5,CAWSALGLNQPQHF,TGTGCCTGGAGTGCCCTTGGGCTCAATCAGCCCCAGCATTTT
NA,TRBV28,many,TRBJ1-3,CASSLRRTGNTIYF,TGTGCCAGCAGTCTAAGACGGACTGGAAACACCATATATTTT
TRBD1,TRBV29-1,many,TRBJ2-1,CSADETGTGGNEQFF,TGCAGCGCTGACGAAACCGGGACAGGGGGCAATGAGCAGTTCTTC
TRBD2,TRBV19,many,TRBJ2-2,CASSSGRNGELFF,TGTGCCAGTAGTAGCGGGAGGAACGGGGAGCTGTTTTTT
NA,TRBV9,many,TRBJ2-7,CASSERLEVGEQYF,TGTGCCAGCAGCGAAAGACTGGAGGTGGGTGAGCAGTACTTC
NA,TRBV30,many,TRBJ2-2,CACPYGDSNTGELFF,TGTGCCTGTCCGTATGGGGACTCAAACACCGGGGAGCTGTTTTTT
NA,TRBV7-2,many,TRBJ2-7,CASSLYRLEQYF,TGTGCCAGCAGCTTGTACCGTCTCGAGCAGTACTTC
NA,TRBV3-1,many,TRBJ2-1,CASSQGGGSSYNEQFF,TGTGCCAGCAGCCAAGGCGGCGGAAGCTCCTACAATGAGCAGTTCTTC
NA,TRBV7-8,many,TRBJ2-7,CASSLADRAYEQYF,TGTGCCAGCAGCTTAGCGGACAGAGCCTACGAGCAGTACTTC
NA,TRBV29-1,few,TRBJ1-1,CSGQTEKNTEAFF,TGCAGCGGACAGACAGAGAAGAACACTGAAGCTTTCTTT